These 5 T cell receptor beta chains were all obtained from the same sample, sequenced in a study of T cell responses to AZD1222 COVID-19 vaccine. Clones were sequenced by immunoSEQ multiplex PCR, and TCRdb holds only the in-frame ones, with some missing. The table has about 110,000 clones, about 90% seen once. Sequencing used peripheral blood, obtained 28 days after the second AZD1222 dose. The receptors shown here come from an adult who received the AZD1222 COVID-19 vaccine.

This clone was detected a few times. V is TRBV5-1 and J is TRBJ2-7; no clear D gene. The CDR3 is 12 amino acids. Trimming left V 4 bases short and J 2 bases short, with 7 bases between. CDR1 is SGHRS and CDR2 is YFSETQ in the germline V gene. CDR3 loop: CASSGWAYEQYF. Written as DNA, the CDR3 is TGCGCCAGCAGCGGATGGGCCTACGAGCAGTACTTC.

As DNA, the CDR3 is TGTGCCACCAGTGACCTGGGACAGGACCCCTACGAGCAGTACTTC. Amino acids: CATSDLGQDPYEQYF. The chain joins TRBV24-1 to TRBJ2-7; 8 bases match TRBD1. Trimming cost V 4 bases and J 2 bases; bases outside gene matches: 6. The CDR3 covers 15 residues. Germline V gene lookup returns CDR1 KGHDR and CDR2 SFDVKD.

This chain connects TRBV19 to TRBJ1-5; possibly TRBD1 for D (5 bases). The CDR3 consists of 14 residues. Germline V gives CDR1 LNHDA, CDR2 SQIVND (reference sequence). The germline V and J ends were trimmed by 5 bases and 0 bases, with 8 bases remaining between them. In DNA form, the CDR3 reads TGTGCCAGTAGTCGCGGGGGTAGCAATCAGCCCCAGCATTTT. It yields the protein CASSRGGSNQPQHF.

The chain employs TRBV18 and TRBJ2-2; unclear D gene. V was cut by 4 bases and J by 0 bases, with 6 bases left in between. There are 14 residues in the CDR3. Germline assignment: CDR1 KGHSH and CDR2 LQKENI. The CDR3 protein is CASSLTTNTGELFF. The DNA for the CDR3 is TGTGCCAGCTCACTAACCACGAACACCGGGGAGCTGTTTTTT.

V and J are TRBV27 and TRBJ1-5; no definite D call. The CDR3 has 14 amino acids. Trimming removed 2 bases from V and 0 bases from J, with 5 bases in between. Looked up from germline, CDR1 is MNHEY and CDR2 is SMNVEV (reference sequence). Here the CDR3 DNA reads TGTGCCAGCAGTTTAAGCTATAGCAATCAGCCCCAGCATTTT. Translation: CASSLSYSNQPQHF.